The rows below give T cell receptor beta chains drawn from one sample of a study of cytomegalovirus exposure and HLA in healthy donors. Method: immunoSEQ multiplex PCR; TCRdb's copy keeps in-frame clones and lacks some. The sample holds 150,000 to 200,000 clones, about 77% seen once. The specimen was PBMCs. The receptor set was obtained from a female donor in good health and CMV-seronegative. CDR3s include the opening cysteine and the closing phenylalanine or tryptophan. The order of the fields is J gene, D gene, clone size, V gene, CDR3 DNA, CDR3 protein. A D gene is named only where the DNA matches it firmly. Some rows mark clone size as missing; the rest say once, few, many or name a class of expanded clone.

j_gene: TRBJ1-1; d_gene: -; abundance: once; v_gene: TRBV19; CDR3nt: TGTGCCAGTAGTAAAGGGGCGGGAGGGAACACTGAAGCTTTCTTT; CDR3aa: CASSKGAGGNTEAFF
j_gene: TRBJ2-1; d_gene: -; abundance: -; v_gene: TRBV7-8; CDR3nt: TGTGCCAGCACGGAGGGCTACTACAATGAGCAGTTCTTC; CDR3aa: CASTEGYYNEQFF
j_gene: TRBJ1-2; d_gene: -; abundance: -; v_gene: TRBV6-5; CDR3nt: TGTGCCAGCAGTTTACAGGGATTATATGGCTACACCTTC; CDR3aa: CASSLQGLYGYTF
j_gene: TRBJ2-1; d_gene: TRBD2; abundance: -; v_gene: TRBV27; CDR3nt: TGTGCCAGCACCCATACCGACCCGCGGGAGAAGCAGTTCTTC; CDR3aa: CASTHTDPREKQFF
j_gene: TRBJ2-7; d_gene: -; abundance: -; v_gene: TRBV10-3; CDR3nt: TGTGCCATCGCTGTCGAGCCCCGACAGTCTGGGGACGAGCAGTACTTC; CDR3aa: CAIAVEPRQSGDEQYF
j_gene: TRBJ1-1; d_gene: TRBD1; abundance: -; v_gene: TRBV7-9; CDR3nt: TGTGCCAGCAGCTTCCAGACAGGGTTTGGTGAAGCTTTCTTT; CDR3aa: CASSFQTGFGEAFF
j_gene: TRBJ2-1; d_gene: TRBD2; abundance: -; v_gene: TRBV27; CDR3nt: TGTGCCAGCAGTCCTAGCGGGAGGTTAGGGGGTGAGCAGTTCTTC; CDR3aa: CASSPSGRLGGEQFF
j_gene: TRBJ2-7; d_gene: -; abundance: -; v_gene: TRBV6-6; CDR3nt: TGTGCCAGCAGTTACTCAGGAGAAACCTACGAGCAGTACTTC; CDR3aa: CASSYSGETYEQYF
j_gene: TRBJ2-7; d_gene: TRBD1; abundance: few; v_gene: TRBV19; CDR3nt: TGTGCCAGTAGTATAGCTGGGACAGGGGACTACGAGCAGTACTTC; CDR3aa: CASSIAGTGDYEQYF
j_gene: TRBJ2-1; d_gene: -; abundance: -; v_gene: TRBV19; CDR3nt: TGTGCCAGTAGGGAGGACCAGGCGGCAGGCCAAGAGCAGTTCTTC; CDR3aa: CASREDQAAGQEQFF
j_gene: TRBJ2-2; d_gene: -; abundance: -; v_gene: TRBV18; CDR3nt: TGTGCCAGCTCATCGCAACAGGCCTCGACCGGGGAGCTGTTTTTT; CDR3aa: CASSSQQASTGELFF
j_gene: TRBJ2-1; d_gene: TRBD2; abundance: -; v_gene: TRBV4-1; CDR3nt: TGCGCCAGCAGCCAAGAGATGGCGGGAGTAACTACCTACAATGAGCAGTTCTTC; CDR3aa: CASSQEMAGVTTYNEQFF
j_gene: TRBJ1-1; d_gene: -; abundance: -; v_gene: TRBV5-1; CDR3nt: TGCGCCAGCAGCCTCCTTTACAGGGCTAACACTGAAGCTTTCTTT; CDR3aa: CASSLLYRANTEAFF
j_gene: TRBJ2-3; d_gene: TRBD1; abundance: -; v_gene: TRBV12-5; CDR3nt: TGTGCTAGTGGCCCCGGACAGGGAGCGCCTGAAGATACGCAGTATTTT; CDR3aa: CASGPGQGAPEDTQYF
j_gene: TRBJ2-3; d_gene: TRBD2; abundance: -; v_gene: TRBV11-3; CDR3nt: TGTGCCAGCAGCTTAGGTTCCGGGGGGAACACAGATACGCAGTATTTT; CDR3aa: CASSLGSGGNTDTQYF
j_gene: TRBJ1-5; d_gene: TRBD1; abundance: -; v_gene: TRBV18; CDR3nt: TGTGCCAGCTCACCCCGGGACAGGGGGCCAGGTCAGCCCCAGCATTTT; CDR3aa: CASSPRDRGPGQPQHF
j_gene: TRBJ2-7; d_gene: -; abundance: few; v_gene: TRBV20-1; CDR3nt: TGCAGTGCTAGCGTCTCCTACGAGCAGTACTTC; CDR3aa: CSASVSYEQYF
j_gene: TRBJ2-7; d_gene: TRBD2; abundance: -; v_gene: TRBV5-8; CDR3nt: TGTGCCAGCAGACCTAGCGGGAGATCCTACGAGCAGTACTTC; CDR3aa: CASRPSGRSYEQYF
j_gene: TRBJ2-7; d_gene: -; abundance: once; v_gene: TRBV7-9; CDR3nt: TGTGCCAGCAGCTTACCCGCGGGGGCAGGGAAGACCTACGAGCAGTACTTC; CDR3aa: CASSLPAGAGKTYEQYF
j_gene: TRBJ1-4; d_gene: TRBD1; abundance: -; v_gene: TRBV7-9; CDR3nt: TGTTCCAGCAGCCGATGGAGGGACAGGGGGCCCCAGGGCGAAAAACTGTTTTTT; CDR3aa: CSSSRWRDRGPQGEKLFF
j_gene: TRBJ2-1; d_gene: -; abundance: -; v_gene: TRBV4-1; CDR3nt: TGCGCCAGCAGCCAAGGTGGCACGTTAAGTTATGAGCAGTTCTTC; CDR3aa: CASSQGGTLSYEQFF
j_gene: TRBJ2-7; d_gene: TRBD1; abundance: -; v_gene: TRBV28; CDR3nt: TGTGCCACAACCAGTGACAGGGGTTACGAGCAGTACTTC; CDR3aa: CATTSDRGYEQYF
j_gene: TRBJ1-3; d_gene: -; abundance: -; v_gene: TRBV6-6; CDR3nt: TGTGCCAGCAGTGACCCGACAGCCTCTGGAAACACCATATATTTT; CDR3aa: CASSDPTASGNTIYF
j_gene: TRBJ1-6; d_gene: TRBD1; abundance: -; v_gene: TRBV7-9; CDR3nt: TGTGCCAGCAGCTCAGCAGGGGGCAGGAATTCACCCCTCCACTTT; CDR3aa: CASSSAGGRNSPLHF
j_gene: TRBJ2-7; d_gene: TRBD1; abundance: -; v_gene: TRBV5-1; CDR3nt: TGCGCCAGCAGCCACAGGGGACCCTACGAGCAGTACTTC; CDR3aa: CASSHRGPYEQYF
j_gene: TRBJ1-1; d_gene: -; abundance: -; v_gene: TRBV27; CDR3nt: TGTGCCAGCAGTTTAGTCAGACATTACACTGAAGCTTTCTTT; CDR3aa: CASSLVRHYTEAFF
j_gene: TRBJ2-1; d_gene: TRBD2; abundance: -; v_gene: TRBV9; CDR3nt: TGTGCCAGCAGCCGCGGGGGGCCCTCCTACAATGAGCAGTTCTTC; CDR3aa: CASSRGGPSYNEQFF
j_gene: TRBJ2-1; d_gene: TRBD2; abundance: -; v_gene: TRBV7-9; CDR3nt: TGTGCCAGCAGCGCCGGGACTAGCGACTACAATGAGCAGTTCTTC; CDR3aa: CASSAGTSDYNEQFF
j_gene: TRBJ1-2; d_gene: TRBD1; abundance: -; v_gene: TRBV6-5; CDR3nt: TGTGCCAGCAGCACCACAGGGGGCTTGGGCTACACCTTC; CDR3aa: CASSTTGGLGYTF
j_gene: TRBJ2-7; d_gene: -; abundance: few; v_gene: TRBV30; CDR3nt: TGTGCCTGGGAGGAACAGGGGAGGCGCGAGCAGTACTTC; CDR3aa: CAWEEQGRREQYF
j_gene: TRBJ1-2; d_gene: TRBD1; abundance: -; v_gene: TRBV28; CDR3nt: TGTGCCAGCAAGATTACAGGGGAATTCTATGGCTACACCTTC; CDR3aa: CASKITGEFYGYTF
j_gene: TRBJ2-3; d_gene: TRBD1; abundance: -; v_gene: TRBV5-1; CDR3nt: TGCGCCACCCACCCGGGACAGGGGACGGATACGCAGTATTTT; CDR3aa: CATHPGQGTDTQYF
j_gene: TRBJ2-7; d_gene: -; abundance: -; v_gene: TRBV11-2; CDR3nt: TGTGCCAGCAGCGGGAGCGGATACGAGCAGTACTTC; CDR3aa: CASSGSGYEQYF
j_gene: TRBJ2-7; d_gene: -; abundance: once; v_gene: TRBV11-3; CDR3nt: TGTGCCAGCAGTCTCGGGGGATTGGAGAACCACGAGCAGTACTTC; CDR3aa: CASSLGGLENHEQYF
j_gene: TRBJ2-2; d_gene: TRBD2; abundance: -; v_gene: TRBV5-1; CDR3nt: TGCGCCAGCAAACTAACAGCGGGGGTCCTCACCGGGGAGCTGTTTTTT; CDR3aa: CASKLTAGVLTGELFF
j_gene: TRBJ2-7; d_gene: -; abundance: -; v_gene: TRBV27; CDR3nt: TGTGCCAGCAGTTCCGGGATGTCCTACGAGCAGTACTTC; CDR3aa: CASSSGMSYEQYF
j_gene: TRBJ1-1; d_gene: -; abundance: -; v_gene: TRBV6-5; CDR3nt: TGTGCCAGCAGTTGGGACGGGGGGCGAAAGTCTGCTTTCTTT; CDR3aa: CASSWDGGRKSAFF
j_gene: TRBJ2-7; d_gene: -; abundance: few; v_gene: TRBV11-3; CDR3nt: TGTGCCAGCAGCGGCCTGAGAGGTCACGAGCAGTACTTC; CDR3aa: CASSGLRGHEQYF
j_gene: TRBJ2-1; d_gene: TRBD2; abundance: -; v_gene: TRBV11-2; CDR3nt: TGTGCCAGCAGCCCCAGGACTAGCGGGAACAATGAGCAGTTCTTC; CDR3aa: CASSPRTSGNNEQFF
j_gene: TRBJ2-7; d_gene: TRBD2; abundance: -; v_gene: TRBV29-1; CDR3nt: TGCAGCGTTGTCGCAGGCGGGGGTTACGAGCAGTACTTC; CDR3aa: CSVVAGGGYEQYF
j_gene: TRBJ1-1; d_gene: -; abundance: -; v_gene: TRBV4-2; CDR3nt: TGTGCCAACAGCCAAGTGGGGCCAGCGAACACTGAAGCTTTCTTT; CDR3aa: CANSQVGPANTEAFF
j_gene: TRBJ2-7; d_gene: TRBD1; abundance: -; v_gene: TRBV7-6; CDR3nt: TGTGCCAGCAGCCTCGACAGGGACATGGGTGAGCAGTACTTC; CDR3aa: CASSLDRDMGEQYF
j_gene: TRBJ1-1; d_gene: -; abundance: -; v_gene: TRBV2; CDR3nt: TGTGCCAGCAGGGGGGGGTTGAGTTCCACTGAAGCTTTCTTT; CDR3aa: CASRGGLSSTEAFF
j_gene: TRBJ1-2; d_gene: TRBD1; abundance: -; v_gene: TRBV30; CDR3nt: TGTGCCTGGTTACAGGGGTACTATGGCTACACCTTC; CDR3aa: CAWLQGYYGYTF
j_gene: TRBJ1-4; d_gene: -; abundance: -; v_gene: TRBV7-6; CDR3nt: TGTGCCAGCAGCGAGACGCCAGGGTTTTTGGAAAAACTGTTTTTT; CDR3aa: CASSETPGFLEKLFF
j_gene: TRBJ1-1; d_gene: -; abundance: -; v_gene: TRBV7-3; CDR3nt: TGTGCCAGCAGCTTAAGGGCCCAGGGGACCTACACTGAAGCTTTCTTT; CDR3aa: CASSLRAQGTYTEAFF
j_gene: TRBJ2-7; d_gene: TRBD2; abundance: -; v_gene: TRBV2; CDR3nt: TGTGCCAGCAAGCAAGCGGGAGGCCCCTACGAGCAGTACTTC; CDR3aa: CASKQAGGPYEQYF
j_gene: TRBJ2-5; d_gene: -; abundance: few; v_gene: TRBV10-3; CDR3nt: TGTGCCATCACCCGCGAGGGAGGAGAGACCCAGTACTTC; CDR3aa: CAITREGGETQYF
j_gene: TRBJ2-1; d_gene: TRBD2; abundance: -; v_gene: TRBV14; CDR3nt: TGTGCCAGCAGCCGCCCGGGGGCGGGAGGGCACAATGAGCAGTTCTTC; CDR3aa: CASSRPGAGGHNEQFF